This TCR beta chain was recovered during a study of metastatic and nonmetastatic thyroid tumors. Study context: Patients with malignant and benign thyroid disease provided blood and tumor or nodule tissue, whose repertoires were compared. Study-wide findings and caveats: Reportedly, malignant thyroid tumors had significantly higher TCR beta diversity than benign nodules, in blood and tumor.

The CDR3 consists of 14 residues. The germline V gene has CDR1 DFQATT and CDR2 SNEGSKA (reference sequence). Between the trimmed V and J ends, which lost 6 bases and 0 bases, there was a span of 13 bases. By share of the sample, this clone is large. Its antigen is not identified. Each patient came to thyroid surgery without any prior treatment (of any kind). In the original workflow: The study built a papillary thyroid cancer distant-metastasis classifier from CDR3 differences across clinicopathological groups. TCRdb called clones again from the PCR reads with MiXCR. The V and J calls here are based on TCRdb, not the publication. The profile covers around 20,000 clones, with approximately 40% appearing a single time and 25% to 35% taken by the ten largest.

The specimen was tumor tissue. The genes are TRBV20-1 and TRBJ2-3; D perhaps matches TRBD2 (6 bases). This clonotype was obtained from a female donor with papillary thyroid cancer or a benign thyroid nodule (not recorded which). Some clones in this sample may be carry-over from other donors' samples. For the CDR3, the DNA is TGCAGTGCAAAGAGCGGGCAGAGCACAGATACGCAGTATTTT. This codes for CSAKSGQSTDTQYF.